Listed here are 2 T cell receptor beta chains from one sample, sequenced in a study of shared clonotypes between healthy human individuals. Here immunoSEQ multiplex PCR was the method, and the copy in TCRdb shows in-frame clones only, minus some. The sample includes over 750,000 clones, 96% seen only once; the top ten take about 0.25%. CD8 cells classed as naive were CD45RO-negative and positively selected for CCR7, excluding terminally differentiated effector memory CD45RA+ cells. Sequences were obtained from naive CD8+ T cells sorted from blood. The receptor set was obtained from a man aged 25 to 40 in good health.

The chain uses TRBV19 and TRBJ1-2, with D possibly being TRBD1 (6 bases). V gave up 3 bases and J gave up 2 bases, with 13 bases separating them. Per the germline V gene, CDR1 is LNHDA and CDR2 is SQIVND (reference sequence). This CDR3 spans 15 amino acids. The CDR3 nucleotides read TGTGCCAGTAGTATGTGGGGGCTTCAAAACTATGGCTACACCTTC. Its translation: CASSMWGLQNYGYTF.

With regard to this clone: This sample includes further DNA sequences coding for the same CDR3. The chain uses TRBV5-1 and TRBJ2-1; perhaps TRBD2 as D (5 bases). Germline V CDR1 and CDR2: SGHRS, YFSETQ. This CDR3 has 13 residues. Between the trimmed V and J ends, which lost 0 bases and 7 bases, there was a span of 8 bases. Here the CDR3 reads CASSLDRGNEQFF. The CDR3 nucleotides are TGCGCCAGCAGCTTGGACCGAGGGAATGAGCAGTTCTTC.